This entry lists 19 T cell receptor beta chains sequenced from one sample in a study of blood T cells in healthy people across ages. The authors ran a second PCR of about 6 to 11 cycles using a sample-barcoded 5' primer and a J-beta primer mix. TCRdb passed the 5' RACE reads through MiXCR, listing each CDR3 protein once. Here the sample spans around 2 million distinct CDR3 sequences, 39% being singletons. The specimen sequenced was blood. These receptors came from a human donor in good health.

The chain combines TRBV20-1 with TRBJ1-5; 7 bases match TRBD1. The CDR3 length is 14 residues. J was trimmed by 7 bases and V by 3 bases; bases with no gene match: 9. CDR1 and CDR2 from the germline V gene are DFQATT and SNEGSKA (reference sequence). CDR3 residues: CSARAGGEGQPQHF. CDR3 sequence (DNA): TGCAGTGCTAGGGCAGGGGGAGAAGGACAGCCCCAGCATTTT.

In DNA, the CDR3 is TGTGCCACCCCGGCAGTGACTAGCGGGGGCCACTCCTACAATGAGCAGTTCTTC. The encoded protein is CATPAVTSGGHSYNEQFF. The chain couples TRBV6-2 or TRBV6-3 to TRBJ2-1; 12 nucleotides align to TRBD2. CDR1 is MNHEY and CDR2 is SVGEGT in the germline V gene. J gave up 0 bases and V 10 bases, and 13 bases lay outside the gene matches. This CDR3 spans 18 amino acids.

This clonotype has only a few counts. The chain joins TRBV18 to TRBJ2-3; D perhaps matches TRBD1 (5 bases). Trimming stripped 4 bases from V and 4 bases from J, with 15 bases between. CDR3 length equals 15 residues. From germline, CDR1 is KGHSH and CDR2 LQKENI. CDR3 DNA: TGTGCCAGCTCACAAAGCAGGGTCCCGGCAGATACGCAGTATTTT. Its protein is CASSQSRVPADTQYF.

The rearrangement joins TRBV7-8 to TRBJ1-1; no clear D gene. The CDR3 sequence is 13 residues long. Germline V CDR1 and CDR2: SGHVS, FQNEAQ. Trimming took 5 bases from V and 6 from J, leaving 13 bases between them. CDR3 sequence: CASSHLSLAEAFF. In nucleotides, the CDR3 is TGTGCCAGCAGCCACCTTTCTCTGGCTGAAGCTTTCTTT.

This CDR3 is CASSLPGGGSPYEQYF. CDR3 DNA sequence: TGTGCCAGCAGCTTACCAGGAGGGGGTTCCCCCTACGAGCAGTACTTC. The chain carries TRBV5-6 and TRBJ2-4; D is possibly TRBD1 or TRBD2 (6 bases each). The end of the DNA aligns better with TRBJ2-7, so the J call may be wrong. CDR3 length: 16 residues. Germline CDR1 reads SGHDT; CDR2 reads YYEEEE.

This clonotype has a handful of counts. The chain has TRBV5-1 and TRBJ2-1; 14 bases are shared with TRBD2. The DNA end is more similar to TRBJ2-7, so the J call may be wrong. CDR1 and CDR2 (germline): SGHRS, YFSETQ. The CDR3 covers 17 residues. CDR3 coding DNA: TGCGCCAGCAGCCCCGGACTAGCGGGGGGCCGCTACAATGAGCAGTACTTC. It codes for CASSPGLAGGRYNEQYF.

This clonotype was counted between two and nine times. CDR3 loop: CASSFYAGKNGYTF. In DNA form, the CDR3 reads TGTGCCAGCAGTTTTTATGCAGGGAAGAATGGCTACACCTTC. The chain has TRBV28 and TRBJ1-2, with D possibly TRBD1 on 5 matching bases. V was pared by 3 bases and J by 6 bases, with 14 bases between. In germline, CDR1 is MDHEN, CDR2 SYDVKM. This CDR3 region has 14 residues.

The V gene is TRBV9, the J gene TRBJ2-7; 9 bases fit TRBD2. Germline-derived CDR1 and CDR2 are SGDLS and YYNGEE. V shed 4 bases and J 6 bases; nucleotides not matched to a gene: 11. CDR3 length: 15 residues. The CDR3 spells CASSLSQREDGEQYF. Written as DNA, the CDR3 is TGTGCCAGCAGCCTCTCCCAGCGGGAGGATGGCGAGCAGTACTTC.

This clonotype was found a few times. The CDR3 sequence: CASSESSGGAETQYF. The CDR3 region has the DNA TGTGCCAGCAGTGAGTCTAGCGGGGGGGCAGAGACCCAGTACTTC. This chain joins TRBV6-1 and TRBJ2-5, with 12 bases lining up with TRBD2. The CDR3 has 15 residues. Trimming cost V 3 bases and J 4 bases; bases outside gene matches: 3. Germline lookup yields CDR1 MNHNS and CDR2 SASEGT.

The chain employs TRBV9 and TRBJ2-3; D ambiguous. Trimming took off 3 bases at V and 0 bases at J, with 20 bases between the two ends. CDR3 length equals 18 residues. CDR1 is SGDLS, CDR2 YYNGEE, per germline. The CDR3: CASSATITYYPSTDTQYF. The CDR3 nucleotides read TGTGCCAGCAGCGCTACCATTACCTACTACCCTAGCACAGATACGCAGTATTTT.

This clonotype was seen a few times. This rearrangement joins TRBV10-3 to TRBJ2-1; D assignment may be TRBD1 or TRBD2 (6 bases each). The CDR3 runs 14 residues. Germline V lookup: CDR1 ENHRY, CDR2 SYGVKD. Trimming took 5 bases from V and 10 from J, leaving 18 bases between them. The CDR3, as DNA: TGTGCCATCAGTCTATTAGAAGGGGGGCGGGAGCAGTTCTTC. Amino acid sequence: CAISLLEGGREQFF.

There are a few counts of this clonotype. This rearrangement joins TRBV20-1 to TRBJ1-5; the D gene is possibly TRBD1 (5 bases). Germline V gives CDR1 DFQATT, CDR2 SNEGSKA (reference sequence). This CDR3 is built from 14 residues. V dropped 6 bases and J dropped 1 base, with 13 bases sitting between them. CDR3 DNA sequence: TGCAGTGCCCTGGGACGGGGGAGCAATCAGCCCCAGCATTTT. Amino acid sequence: CSALGRGSNQPQHF.

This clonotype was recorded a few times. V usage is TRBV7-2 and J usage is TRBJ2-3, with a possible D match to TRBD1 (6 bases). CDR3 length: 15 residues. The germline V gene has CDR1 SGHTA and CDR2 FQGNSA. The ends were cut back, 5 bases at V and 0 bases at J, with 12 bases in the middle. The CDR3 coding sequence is TGTGCCAGCAGCGCAGACAGGATCAGCACAGATACGCAGTATTTT. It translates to CASSADRISTDTQYF.

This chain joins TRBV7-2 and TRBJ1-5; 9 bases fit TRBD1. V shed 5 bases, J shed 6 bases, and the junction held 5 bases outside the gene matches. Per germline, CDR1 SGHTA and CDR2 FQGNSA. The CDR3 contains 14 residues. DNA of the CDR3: TGTGCCAGCAGCGTGACAGGGGGTGGTCAGCCCCAGCATTTT. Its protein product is CASSVTGGGQPQHF.

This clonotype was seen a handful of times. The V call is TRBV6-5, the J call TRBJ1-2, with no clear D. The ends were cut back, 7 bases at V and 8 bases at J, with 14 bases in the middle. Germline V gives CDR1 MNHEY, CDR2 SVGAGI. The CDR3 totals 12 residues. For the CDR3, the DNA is TGTGCCAGCATCGTGCCTGGGGTCGGCTACACCTTC. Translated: CASIVPGVGYTF.

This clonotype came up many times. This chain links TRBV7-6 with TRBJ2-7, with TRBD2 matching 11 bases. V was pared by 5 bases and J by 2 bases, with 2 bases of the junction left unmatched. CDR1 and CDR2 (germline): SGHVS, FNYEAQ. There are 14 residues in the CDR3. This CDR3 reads CASSKGLAAYEQYF. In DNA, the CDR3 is TGTGCCAGCAGCAAGGGACTAGCGGCCTACGAGCAGTACTTC.

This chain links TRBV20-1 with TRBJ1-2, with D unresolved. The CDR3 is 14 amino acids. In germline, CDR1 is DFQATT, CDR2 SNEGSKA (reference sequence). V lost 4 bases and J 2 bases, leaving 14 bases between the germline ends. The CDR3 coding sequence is TGCAGTGCTACGCGGTTCGGCCAAAACTATGGCTACACCTTC. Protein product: CSATRFGQNYGYTF.

CDR3 in amino acids: CAISEGDRSYEQYF. CDR3 in DNA: TGTGCCATCAGTGAGGGGGACCGGTCCTACGAGCAGTACTTC. V is TRBV10-3 and J is TRBJ2-7; either TRBD1 or TRBD2 may fit D (5 bases each). The CDR3 contains 14 residues. V was pared by 2 bases and J by 1 base, with 9 bases between. Per the germline V gene, CDR1 is ENHRY and CDR2 is SYGVKD.

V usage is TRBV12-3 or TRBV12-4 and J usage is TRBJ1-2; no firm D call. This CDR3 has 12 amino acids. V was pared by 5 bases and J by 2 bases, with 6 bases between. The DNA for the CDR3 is TGTGCCAGCAGTCAAATGAACTATGGCTACACCTTC. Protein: CASSQMNYGYTF.